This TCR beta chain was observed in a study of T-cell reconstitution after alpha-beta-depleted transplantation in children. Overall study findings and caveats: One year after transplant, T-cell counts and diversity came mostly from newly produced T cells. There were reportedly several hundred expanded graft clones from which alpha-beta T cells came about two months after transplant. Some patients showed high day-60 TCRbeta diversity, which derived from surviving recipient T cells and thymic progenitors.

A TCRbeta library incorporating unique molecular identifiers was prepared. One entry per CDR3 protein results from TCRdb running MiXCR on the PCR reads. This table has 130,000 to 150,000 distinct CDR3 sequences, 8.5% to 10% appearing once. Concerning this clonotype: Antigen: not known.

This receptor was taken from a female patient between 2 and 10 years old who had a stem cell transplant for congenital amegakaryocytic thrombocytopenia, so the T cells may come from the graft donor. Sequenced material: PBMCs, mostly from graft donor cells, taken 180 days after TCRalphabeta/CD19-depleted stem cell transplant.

The CDR3 reads CSARVLQVGQTKTLDYGYTF. CDR3 bases: TGCAGTGCTAGAGTTCTACAGGTGGGACAGACAAAAACCTTGGACTATGGCTACACCTTC. The chain joins TRBV20-1 to TRBJ1-2; 7 positions agree with TRBD1. The germline V gene encodes CDR1 DFQATT and CDR2 SNEGSKA (reference sequence). The CDR3 contains 20 residues. With 1 base clipped from V and 3 bases from J, the junction kept 23 bases outside the gene matches.